A selection of T cell receptor beta chains follows, all from one sample in a study of radiation and T cells in renal cell carcinoma. Generated by immunoSEQ multiplex PCR, the TCRdb table keeps only in-frame clones and is missing some. In the table there are 120,000 to 150,000 clones, approximately 86% of which are singletons. The sample here was blood, taken from a patient whose treatment included radiotherapy and nephrectomy. The source is a woman aged 45 to 65 with renal cell carcinoma. Each CDR3 is given with its conserved first and last residue.

TRBV7-9 CASSLSGVKETQYF
TRBV19 CASSMPGELFF
TRBV6-6 CASSYTTTGSTEAFF
TRBV5-6 CASSVGFGETQYF
TRBV6-5 CASSKTGLTNYGYTF
TRBV5-4 CASSFRDQETQYF
TRBV2 CASSFRGDHEQYF
TRBV7-2 CASSLLVSVNNSPLHF
TRBV19 CASSIDLSGVEAFF
TRBV18 CASSPQRTGQETQYF
TRBV15 CATATGGYTDTQYF